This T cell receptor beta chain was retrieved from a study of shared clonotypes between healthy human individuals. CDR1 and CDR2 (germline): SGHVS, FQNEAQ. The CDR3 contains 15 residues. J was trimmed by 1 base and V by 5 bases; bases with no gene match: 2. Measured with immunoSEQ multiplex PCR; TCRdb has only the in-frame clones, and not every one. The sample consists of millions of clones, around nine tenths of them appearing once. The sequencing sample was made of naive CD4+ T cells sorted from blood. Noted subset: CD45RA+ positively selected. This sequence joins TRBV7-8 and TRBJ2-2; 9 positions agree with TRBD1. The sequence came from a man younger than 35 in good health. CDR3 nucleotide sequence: TGTGCCAGCAGCCCGACAGGGGGGAACACCGGGGAGCTGTTTTTT. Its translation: CASSPTGGNTGELFF.